A selection of T cell receptor beta chains follows, all from one sample in a study of blood T cell repertoires in COVID-19. TCRdb keeps only in-frame clones here, not all; method: immunoSEQ multiplex PCR. The data hold over 250,000 clones, with over 85% observed a single time. The sample consisted of PBMCs or T cells enriched from blood (not recorded which). The receptors here all came from an older woman who had recovered from COVID-19. CDR3s include the opening cysteine and the closing phenylalanine or tryptophan. A D gene is named only where the DNA matches it firmly. Size values are once, few and many counts, or a class for expanded clones, and some rows have none.

CDR3nt	CDR3aa	v_gene	j_gene	d_gene	abundance
TGTGCCAGCAGCGGACTCTATAATTCACCCCTCCACTTT	CASSGLYNSPLHF	TRBV9	TRBJ1-6	-	few
TGTGCCAGCATGGGGCCCTACGAGCAGTACTTC	CASMGPYEQYF	TRBV2	TRBJ2-7	-	few
TGTGCCAGCAGTTCCGTGAGGGAGGCTGGGGCCAACGTCCTGACTTTC	CASSSVREAGANVLTF	TRBV28	TRBJ2-6	-	-
TGTGCCATCAAGAACAGTCTCTATGGCTACACCTTC	CAIKNSLYGYTF	TRBV10-3	TRBJ1-2	-	-
TGTGCCAGCAGTCGCAGGAGGGAAGGTAACTATGGCTACACCTTC	CASSRRREGNYGYTF	TRBV27	TRBJ1-2	-	-
TGTGCCACCAGCATCGGCAGGGGGGCCTATGGCTACACCTTC	CATSIGRGAYGYTF	TRBV15	TRBJ1-2	TRBD1	few
TGTGCCAGCCGTACCGGGACACAGACCTACGAGCAGTACTTC	CASRTGTQTYEQYF	TRBV28	TRBJ2-7	-	-
TGTGCCGTTTACTCATCAAGGCAGGGTGAAGCTTTCTTT	CAVYSSRQGEAFF	TRBV19	TRBJ1-1	-	-
TGTGCCAGCAGTTTAAGTCAGGGGGTACCCCAGCATTTT	CASSLSQGVPQHF	TRBV28	TRBJ1-5	TRBD1	-
TGTGCCTGGGGGACTAGCGGCATAGTCCGCGAGACCCAGTACTTC	CAWGTSGIVRETQYF	TRBV30	TRBJ2-5	TRBD2	-
TGTGCCAGTAGCCGGACAGGGGGCGACTATGGCTACACCTTC	CASSRTGGDYGYTF	TRBV19	TRBJ1-2	TRBD1	-
TGTGCCAGCAGCCAAGATAATACAGCTAGCGGGGGGGGAGAGACCCAGTACTTC	CASSQDNTASGGGETQYF	TRBV4-2	TRBJ2-5	TRBD2	-
TGTGCCAGTAGTGTGGCGCCGGAGGAGCAGTACTTC	CASSVAPEEQYF	TRBV19	TRBJ2-7	-	few
TGCGCCAGCAGCTCGCTAGCGGGGGGAACAACCGGGGAGCTGTTTTTT	CASSSLAGGTTGELFF	TRBV5-1	TRBJ2-2	TRBD2	-
TGTGCCAGCAGTGGACGCGGGGGGATAACAGATACGCAGTATTTT	CASSGRGGITDTQYF	TRBV2	TRBJ2-3	TRBD2	few
TGTGCCAGCACCAACACAGGGGAGGGCTACACCTTC	CASTNTGEGYTF	TRBV6-6	TRBJ1-2	TRBD1	-
TGTGCCAGTACAAGTATCGGGGTCACAGATACGCAGTATTTT	CASTSIGVTDTQYF	TRBV19	TRBJ2-3	-	-
TGCGCCAGCAGGAAGGGACAGGAACGAGGCTACACCTTC	CASRKGQERGYTF	TRBV5-1	TRBJ1-2	TRBD1	-
TGTGCCAGCTCAGACCCGGGGAGGACCACTGGGGCCAACGTCCTGACTTTC	CASSDPGRTTGANVLTF	TRBV4-2	TRBJ2-6	-	once
TGTGCCAGCAGCCCTACTAGCGGGAGGCCGACTAGCACAGATACGCAGTATTTT	CASSPTSGRPTSTDTQYF	TRBV7-9	TRBJ2-3	TRBD2	-
TGTGCCAGCAGTGAAGCTACAGGGGACAGCTATGGCTACACCTTC	CASSEATGDSYGYTF	TRBV6-1	TRBJ1-2	TRBD1	-
TGTGCCAGTAGAGCAGGGTATCAGCCCCAGCATTTT	CASRAGYQPQHF	TRBV19	TRBJ1-5	-	-
TGTGCCAGCAGTGGGACAACTGGAAACACCATATATTTT	CASSGTTGNTIYF	TRBV2	TRBJ1-3	-	-
TGTGCCATCAGTGGACTAGCGGGGGGTTCCGGGGCCAACGTCCTGACTTTC	CAISGLAGGSGANVLTF	TRBV10-3	TRBJ2-6	TRBD2	-
TGTGCCAGCTCACCAGTTGCAGGACACGCCAATTCACCCCTCCACTTT	CASSPVAGHANSPLHF	TRBV18	TRBJ1-6	-	-
TGTGCCAGCAGCTTAATTGGGACTGCCGACAATGAGCAGTTCTTC	CASSLIGTADNEQFF	TRBV7-9	TRBJ2-1	-	-
TGTGCCACGGGGGCGAACACCGGGGAGCTGTTTTTT	CATGANTGELFF	TRBV28	TRBJ2-2	-	-
TGCAGCGTTGTTACAGGGGCTAATGAAAAACTGTTTTTT	CSVVTGANEKLFF	TRBV29-1	TRBJ1-4	TRBD1	-
TGTGCCAGCACGAGTCAGGGGGGTAGTACAGATACGCAGTATTTT	CASTSQGGSTDTQYF	TRBV6-5	TRBJ2-3	-	once
TGCGCCAGCAGCTTGGCGCCTAGCGGACTAAACTACGAGCAGTACTTC	CASSLAPSGLNYEQYF	TRBV5-1	TRBJ2-7	TRBD2	-
TGTGCCAGCAGTTATTGGTCGGACACTGAAGCTTTCTTT	CASSYWSDTEAFF	TRBV6-5	TRBJ1-1	-	few
TGTGCCAGCAGCCAATCGCACAGGGGATTAGATACGCAGTATTTT	CASSQSHRGLDTQYF	TRBV14	TRBJ2-3	TRBD1	-
TGTGCCAGCAGCCCTCAAACAGGGAAAGGAGAGACCCAGTACTTC	CASSPQTGKGETQYF	TRBV7-8	TRBJ2-5	-	-
TGTGCCTGGAGTGTGGGGGGGGCGGGAGGCTACACCTTC	CAWSVGGAGGYTF	TRBV30	TRBJ1-2	-	-
TGTGCCGCAGGGAGGGACCTAAATGAAAAACTGTTTTTT	CAAGRDLNEKLFF	TRBV15	TRBJ1-4	-	-
TGTGCCAGTAGTATGACTAGCGGGGTCACAGATACGCAGTATTTT	CASSMTSGVTDTQYF	TRBV19	TRBJ2-3	TRBD2	-
TGTGCCAGCAGCGTAGCTCAAGGACAGGGAAGCTACACCTTC	CASSVAQGQGSYTF	TRBV9	TRBJ1-2	TRBD1	-
TGTGCTAGCAGCTTATACAGACAGGACGGAGCTCGCTATAATTCACCCCTCCACTTT	CASSLYRQDGARYNSPLHF	TRBV7-7	TRBJ1-6	-	-
TGTGCCAGCAGCCCCACTCCGGACACTTTGAACACTGAAGCTTTCTTT	CASSPTPDTLNTEAFF	TRBV4-2	TRBJ1-1	-	-
TGTGCCAGCAGTTTAAGGGGGCGCGGCTACACCTTC	CASSLRGRGYTF	TRBV12-3/TRBV12-4	TRBJ1-2	TRBD1	few
TGCAGTGCTTCAGACAGGCGTGGCTACACCTTC	CSASDRRGYTF	TRBV20-1	TRBJ1-2	-	-
TGTGCCAGCGATTCCGGCGGTGCTAACTATGGCTACACCTTC	CASDSGGANYGYTF	TRBV6-5	TRBJ1-2	-	-
TGTGCCAGCAGCCAAGGGCAGGGTCCGTACAATGAGCAGTTCTTC	CASSQGQGPYNEQFF	TRBV3-1/TRBV3-2	TRBJ2-1	-	-